The next 3 T cell receptor beta chains were all read from a single sample in a study of spatial heterogeneity in lung cancer. The time point here: sample taken at primary tumor resection. No antigen has been identified for these receptors. From the 5' RACE reads, TCRdb called clonotypes with MiXCR, one entry per CDR3 protein. The profile covers about 15,000 distinct CDR3 sequences, with about 7% appearing a single time and about 8.9% taken by the ten largest. Study findings and constraints: Tumor mutation count correlated with how many alpha and beta TCRs expanded intratumorally.

Sequenced material: lung tumor tissue, taken at surgery. The receptor source for this set is a male donor with early-stage non-small cell lung cancer.

The sample holds a few counts of this clonotype. The chain employs TRBV7-9 and TRBJ2-6; the D is unclear. The CDR3 loop spans 17 amino acids. Germline CDR1 reads SEHNR; CDR2 reads FQNEAQ (reference sequence). Trimming left V 0 bases short and J 0 bases short, with 9 bases between. The CDR3 DNA follows: TGTGCCAGCAGCTTAGCCAGGACGATCTCTGGGGCCAACGTCCTGACTTTC. Protein: CASSLARTISGANVLTF.

This chain joins TRBV3-1 and TRBJ2-1; 8 bases fit TRBD2. After removal of 4 bases from V and 2 bases from J, the junction contained 7 bases not matched to a gene. The germline V gene encodes CDR1 LGHDT and CDR2 YNNKEL (reference sequence). This CDR3 contains 16 residues. The CDR3, as DNA: TGTGCCAGCAGCCTCCTCCCAGCGGGAGCCTACAATGAGCAGTTCTTC. It yields the protein CASSLLPAGAYNEQFF.

This chain uses TRBV5-1 with TRBJ2-7; 9 nucleotides match TRBD1. This CDR3 is built from 17 residues. The trim removed 3 bases at V and 3 bases at J, leaving 13 bases unmatched. CDR1 SGHRS and CDR2 YFSETQ come from the germline V gene. DNA of the CDR3: TGCGCCAGCAGCTCTAATCCGGCTGGGACAGGGAGCTACGAGCAGTACTTC. This sequence encodes CASSSNPAGTGSYEQYF.